The 7 T cell receptor beta chains given below trace back to one sample, sequenced in a study of cytomegalovirus exposure and HLA in healthy donors (dated by TCRdb to 2016 to 2017). Library preparation was by the immunoSEQ multiplex PCR assay. The multiplex PCR relied on a mix of 60 forward primers for TCR Vbeta segments and 13 reverse primers for TCR Jbeta segments. Here the immuneACCESS table is served through TCRdb, limited to in-frame sequences with V and J called. Missing clones are a known gap in these copies; in checked studies unresolved V genes cover under half, and the rest lacks a known reason. This sample's table contains 75,000 to 90,000 clones. Clones ranked in the top ten supply about 1.5% of the sample. Material: PBMCs. The receptors originated from a woman aged 60-75 years in good health and CMV-seronegative.

The J gene is TRBJ1-5, the V gene TRBV6-5; D not resolved. This CDR3 is built from 14 residues. V lost 0 bases and J lost 2, with 5 bases in between. The germline V gene has CDR1 MNHEY and CDR2 SVGAGI. The chain's CDR3 is CASSYSARNQPQHF. Here the CDR3 DNA reads TGTGCCAGCAGTTACTCGGCCCGCAATCAGCCCCAGCATTTT.

The chain has TRBV19 and TRBJ2-5, with TRBD2 identical over 8 bases. V was clipped by 0 bases and J by 1 base; unmatched bases: 4. Germline lookup yields CDR1 LNHDA and CDR2 SQIVND (reference sequence). The CDR3 contains 16 residues. CDR3 protein: CASSIDLGLGQETQYF. The CDR3 region has the DNA TGTGCCAGTAGTATAGACCTGGGACTAGGCCAAGAGACCCAGTACTTC. The entire variable domain, with the rest obtained from reference TRBV19 and TRBJ2-5, is as follows: DGGITQSPKYLFRKEGQNVTLSCEQNLNHDAMYWYRQDPGQGLRLIYYSQIVNDFQKGDIAEGYSVSREKKESFPLTVTSAQKNPTAFYLCASSIDLGLGQETQYFGPGTRLLVL.

This chain uses TRBV7-9 with TRBJ2-3; D is perhaps TRBD1 (6 bases). This CDR3 region has 15 residues. Germline lookup yields CDR1 SEHNR and CDR2 FQNEAQ (reference sequence). Trimming cost V 4 bases and J 0 bases, with 11 bases left between them. CDR3 coding DNA: TGTGCCAGCAGCTACAGACAGGCTAGCACAGATACGCAGTATTTT. It translates to CASSYRQASTDTQYF.

CDR3: CSAKGLLNYGYTF. In DNA, the CDR3 is TGCAGCGCCAAAGGACTGCTAAACTATGGCTACACCTTC. This rearrangement joins TRBV29-1 to TRBJ1-2, with D unclear. The V end lost 7 bases, the J end lost 2 bases, and 14 bases lay between the germline ends. Looked up from germline, CDR1 is SQVTM and CDR2 is ANQGSEA. The CDR3 has 13 amino acids.

The chain combines TRBV5-1 with TRBJ1-1; D is perhaps TRBD1 (6 bases). Deletions cut 1 base from V and 0 bases from J, with 16 bases between. This CDR3 is 17 amino acids long. The V gene's germline CDR1 is SGHRS and CDR2 YFSETQ. The CDR3 reads CASSLLPRTEMNTEAFF. The CDR3 DNA reads as TGCGCCAGCAGCTTGCTCCCTCGGACAGAGATGAACACTGAAGCTTTCTTT. The whole variable domain, remainder taken from reference TRBV5-1 and TRBJ1-1, is KAGVTQTPRYLIKTRGQQVTLSCSPISGHRSVSWYQQTPGQGLQFLFEYFSETQRNKGNFPGRFSGRQFSNSRSEMNVSTLELGDSALYLCASSLLPRTEMNTEAFFGQGTRLTVV.

A remark on this clone: A junction end diverges from the germline sequence, so it may reflect a read error. As DNA, the CDR3 is TGTGCCAGCTCACCAGATTCATCGGGGACTTCCTTCACTTTT. This translates into CASSPDSSGTSFTF. The chain is built from TRBV18 and TRBJ1-5, with D perhaps matching TRBD1 (5 bases). From germline, CDR1 is KGHSH and CDR2 LQKENI. The CDR3 loop spans 14 amino acids.

The chain links TRBV19 to TRBJ2-7, with 10 bases matching TRBD2. V shed 4 bases and J 2 bases; nucleotides not matched to a gene: 5. The CDR3 spans 15 residues. CDR1 is LNHDA and CDR2 is SQIVND in the germline V gene (reference sequence). CDR3 coding DNA: TGTGCCAGTAGTAATATAGCGGGAGGCCCCTACGAGCAGTACTTC. Translation: CASSNIAGGPYEQYF.